Shown below are 25 T cell receptor beta chains from a single sample sequenced in a study of blood T cell repertoires in COVID-19. Sequenced by immunoSEQ multiplex PCR; TCRdb stores in-frame clones only, minus some. The sample includes more than 200,000 clones, about nine tenths of them seen just once. Sequencing was done on a sample of PBMCs or T cells enriched from blood (not recorded which). The receptors shown here come from a woman under 30 who had recovered from COVID-19.

The chain couples TRBV9 to TRBJ2-1; D gene ambiguous. This CDR3 contains 12 residues. Germline CDR1 reads SGDLS; CDR2 reads YYNGEE. V lost 4 bases to trimming and J lost 2 bases, with 4 bases between them. The CDR3 nucleotides are TGTGCCAGCAGCCCTACCTACAATGAGCAGTTCTTC. It encodes CASSPTYNEQFF.

The chain links TRBV7-2 to TRBJ1-3, with TRBD1 matching over 8 bases. There are 15 residues in the CDR3. V was pared by 4 bases and J by 0 bases, with 2 bases of the junction left unmatched. CDR1 SGHTA and CDR2 FQGNSA come from the germline V gene. The CDR3 nucleotides read TGTGCCAGCAGCTCGGACAGGGTCTCTGGAAACACCATATATTTT. Translating gives CASSSDRVSGNTIYF.

This clone was counted once. The rearrangement uses TRBV27 and TRBJ2-1; 14 nucleotides agree with TRBD2. CDR1 and CDR2 (germline): MNHEY, SMNVEV (reference sequence). V was pared by 5 bases and J by 2 bases, with 5 bases of the junction left unmatched. The CDR3 extends over 17 amino acids. The DNA for the CDR3 is TGTGCCAGCAGTCCGAGACTAGCGGGGGGGCCCTACAATGAGCAGTTCTTC. It codes for CASSPRLAGGPYNEQFF.

A note on this clone: The same CDR3 is also encoded by other DNA sequences in this sample. This rearrangement joins TRBV5-1 to TRBJ1-5, with no clear D. Trimming left V 0 bases short and J 4 bases short, with 8 bases between. Germline CDR1 reads SGHRS; CDR2 reads YFSETQ. The CDR3 runs 14 residues. CDR3 region: CASSLAGGNQPQHF. As DNA, the CDR3 is TGCGCCAGCAGCTTGGCCGGCGGAAATCAGCCCCAGCATTTT.

The CDR3: CATSKPGLAANTGELFF. CDR3 DNA: TGTGCCACCAGCAAACCGGGACTAGCGGCGAACACCGGGGAGCTGTTTTTT. This rearrangement joins TRBV15 to TRBJ2-2; 11 bases fit TRBD2. The trim removed 4 bases at V and 0 bases at J, leaving 4 bases unmatched. CDR3 length: 17 amino acids. CDR1 is LNHNV, CDR2 YYDKDF, per germline (reference sequence).

The chain recombines TRBV6-4 with TRBJ1-2; 8 bases map to TRBD1. Losses at the gene ends were 0 bases for V and 8 bases for J; bases not matched to a gene: 5. CDR1 is MRHNA and CDR2 is SNTAGT in the germline V gene. The CDR3 covers 14 residues. The CDR3 bases are TGTGCCAGCAGTGACTCCAGGGGGCTCGGGGGCTACACCTTC. It is translated as CASSDSRGLGGYTF.

The CDR3 DNA reads TGTGCCACCTCGGAGGGCATCGGTCAGCCCCAGCATTTT. Protein: CATSEGIGQPQHF. The chain combines TRBV7-8 with TRBJ1-5, with D hard to call. With 10 bases removed from V and 6 bases from J, the gap between germline ends came to 16 bases. CDR1 SGHVS and CDR2 FQNEAQ come from the germline V gene. This CDR3 is 13 amino acids long.

The chain employs TRBV19 and TRBJ1-4; 10 bases agree with TRBD1. After removal of 7 bases from V and 8 bases from J, the junction contained 4 bases not matched to a gene. CDR1 is LNHDA and CDR2 is SQIVND in the germline V gene (reference sequence). The CDR3 spans 13 residues. The CDR3 reads CASMTGGREKLFF. CDR3 DNA: TGTGCCAGTATGACAGGGGGCAGAGAAAAACTGTTTTTT.

V usage is TRBV4-2 and J usage is TRBJ2-3; 10 nucleotides agree with TRBD2. CDR3 length equals 16 residues. V was clipped by 5 bases and J by 2 bases; unmatched bases: 7. Germline CDR1 LGHNA, CDR2 YNFKEQ. The CDR3: CASSARTSGYTDTQYF. The DNA of the CDR3 is TGTGCCAGCAGCGCCCGGACTAGCGGTTACACAGATACGCAGTATTTT.

This sequence joins TRBV3-1 (or the pseudogene TRBV3-2) and TRBJ1-2; D is perhaps TRBD1 (5 bases). V lost 4 bases to trimming and J lost 8 bases, with 17 bases between them. CDR3 length: 14 residues. The germline gives CDR1 LGHDT, CDR2 YNNKEL (reference sequence). The DNA of the CDR3 is TGTGCCAGCAGCCGTCTCCAGGGCGGAGAGGGCTACACCTTC. Amino acids: CASSRLQGGEGYTF.

V and J are TRBV28 and TRBJ2-7; maybe TRBD1 (6 bases). From germline, CDR1 is MDHEN and CDR2 SYDVKM. The V end was cut by 4 bases, the J end by 2 bases, with 15 bases between. There are 15 residues in the CDR3. The CDR3 coding sequence is TGTGCCAGCAGTTCCCCTCCTGGGGGCGCCTACGAGCAGTACTTC. Its protein product is CASSSPPGGAYEQYF.

This clone was observed a single time. The gene calls are TRBV4-3 and TRBJ2-3, with D perhaps matching TRBD2 (6 bases). The V and J ends lost 4 bases and 3 bases respectively, with 20 bases between them. The CDR3 has 17 residues. Germline V gene data show CDR1 as LGHNA and CDR2 as YSLEER. CDR3 loop: CASSLLRRGLGTDTQYF. CDR3 nucleotide sequence: TGCGCCAGCAGCCTACTTCGTCGGGGGTTGGGGACAGATACGCAGTATTTT.

V and J are TRBV9 and TRBJ2-5, with TRBD2 identical over 7 bases. There are 17 residues in the CDR3. Trimming at V came to 5 bases and at J to 5 bases, leaving 18 bases not matched to a gene. Germline V gene lookup returns CDR1 SGDLS and CDR2 YYNGEE. The CDR3 sequence: CASSGGSGASARETQYF. CDR3 DNA: TGTGCCAGCAGTGGCGGAAGCGGGGCTAGCGCTAGGGAGACCCAGTACTTC.

The chain joins TRBV13 to TRBJ2-1; D gene uncertain. V lost 0 bases and J 6 bases, leaving 12 bases between the germline ends. The CDR3 sequence is 15 residues long. Germline lookup yields CDR1 PRHDT and CDR2 FYEKMQ (reference sequence). The CDR3 loop is CASSLGAVFRNEQFF. The CDR3 region has the DNA TGTGCCAGCAGCTTAGGTGCGGTATTTCGCAATGAGCAGTTCTTC.

The chain employs TRBV18 and TRBJ2-3; 9 bases match TRBD2. With V trimmed by 6 bases and J by 2 bases, 9 bases remained unmatched. Looked up from germline, CDR1 is KGHSH and CDR2 is LQKENI. The CDR3 is made up of 16 amino acids. In nucleotides, the CDR3 is TGTGCCAGCTCCCTCACGGCGGGGGGGAACACAGATACGCAGTATTTT. Translation gives CASSLTAGGNTDTQYF.

The V call is TRBV13, the J call TRBJ2-7; the D gene is possibly TRBD1 (6 bases). V lost 5 bases and J lost 2, with 16 bases in between. There are 15 residues in the CDR3. Germline lookup yields CDR1 PRHDT and CDR2 FYEKMQ (reference sequence). CDR3 region: CASSKTTGFPYEQYF. In DNA, the CDR3 is TGTGCCAGCAGCAAGACTACAGGGTTTCCCTACGAGCAGTACTTC. The variable domain in full, with the rest retrieved from reference TRBV13 and TRBJ2-7, is AAGVIQSPRHLIKEKRETATLKCYPIPRHDTVYWYQQGPGQDPQFLISFYEKMQSDKGSIPDRFSAQQFSDYHSELNMSSLELGDSALYFCASSKTTGFPYEQYFGPGTRLTVT.

The chain joins TRBV5-1 to TRBJ1-1; D gene ambiguous. The V gene's germline CDR1 is SGHRS and CDR2 YFSETQ. Trimming stripped 4 bases from V and 3 bases from J, with 16 bases between. The CDR3 runs 15 residues. CDR3 DNA: TGCGCCAGCAGCCCCCGAGGTAGTCGGTACACTGAAGCTTTCTTT. This codes for CASSPRGSRYTEAFF.

This chain connects TRBV5-1 to TRBJ2-2, with no clear D. The CDR3 has 14 residues. Germline V CDR1 and CDR2: SGHRS, YFSETQ. The V end was cut by 2 bases, the J end by 1 base, with 6 bases between. CDR3 DNA: TGCGCCAGCAGCTTCCTTAGGAACACCGGGGAGCTGTTTTTT. It specifies CASSFLRNTGELFF.

This clone came up once. The chain uses TRBV4-1 and TRBJ2-3, with D possibly matching TRBD2 (6 bases). Germline V CDR1 and CDR2: MGHRA, YSYEKL. The CDR3 is 15 amino acids. Trimming stripped 0 bases from V and 3 bases from J, with 10 bases between. The CDR3 here is CASSQETRGTDTQYF. Here the CDR3 DNA reads TGCGCCAGCAGCCAAGAGACGCGGGGAACAGATACGCAGTATTTT.

Here the CDR3 DNA reads TGTGCCAGCAGTTCGACAGAAACGGAGGAGCTGTTTTTT. Translating gives CASSSTETEELFF. This chain connects TRBV6-5 to TRBJ2-2; D may be TRBD1 (5 bases). Germline V gene lookup returns CDR1 MNHEY and CDR2 SVGAGI. This CDR3 has 13 residues. Trimming took 4 bases from V and 10 from J, leaving 13 bases between them.

The V and J genes are TRBV5-1 and TRBJ2-2, with 7 positions matching TRBD2. CDR3 length: 15 residues. After removal of 1 base from V and 4 bases from J, the junction contained 4 bases not matched to a gene. The V gene's germline CDR1 is SGHRS and CDR2 YFSETQ. The CDR3 DNA sequence: TGCGCCAGCAGCTTGACGGGAGGTGGCACCGGGGAGCTGTTTTTT. Translation: CASSLTGGGTGELFF. Using reference TRBV5-1 and TRBJ2-2 for the parts outside the CDR3, the full variable domain is KAGVTQTPRYLIKTRGQQVTLSCSPISGHRSVSWYQQTPGQGLQFLFEYFSETQRNKGNFPGRFSGRQFSNSRSEMNVSTLELGDSALYLCASSLTGGGTGELFFGEGSRLTVL.

CDR3 sequence (DNA): TGTGCCAGCTCAGAAAGATCGGACAGGGTTTTAGGCACTGAAGCTTTCTTT. Translation gives CASSERSDRVLGTEAFF. The chain has TRBV18 and TRBJ1-1; 8 nucleotides agree with TRBD1. Per germline, CDR1 KGHSH and CDR2 LQKENI. V lost 5 bases to trimming and J lost 4 bases; unmatched junction nucleotides: 15. The CDR3 loop spans 17 amino acids.

The CDR3 is CASSSQGRTEAFF. DNA for the CDR3: TGTGCCAGCAGCTCCCAGGGAAGGACTGAAGCTTTCTTT. The rearrangement links TRBV9 to TRBJ1-1, with a possible D match to TRBD1 (5 bases). Germline V gene lookup returns CDR1 SGDLS and CDR2 YYNGEE. The CDR3 is 13 residues long. Deletions cut 4 bases from V and 5 bases from J, with 12 bases between.

The chain recombines TRBV5-1 with TRBJ1-3; 8 bases map to TRBD1. In germline, CDR1 is SGHRS, CDR2 YFSETQ. This CDR3 is 18 amino acids long. V lost 4 bases and J lost 2; bases outside the gene matches: 14. The CDR3 loop is CASSLTGQGILAGNTIYF. For the CDR3, the DNA is TGCGCCAGCAGCCTGACTGGACAGGGCATTCTTGCTGGAAACACCATATATTTT.

This chain links TRBV6-5 with TRBJ2-1; no clear D. Looked up from germline, CDR1 is MNHEY and CDR2 is SVGAGI. Trimming shortened V by 6 bases and J by 9 bases, and 18 bases separated the two germline ends. CDR3 length: 14 amino acids. The CDR3 region is CASSPDTWSPEQFF. The CDR3 DNA reads as TGTGCCAGCAGCCCAGACACCTGGTCCCCTGAGCAGTTCTTC.